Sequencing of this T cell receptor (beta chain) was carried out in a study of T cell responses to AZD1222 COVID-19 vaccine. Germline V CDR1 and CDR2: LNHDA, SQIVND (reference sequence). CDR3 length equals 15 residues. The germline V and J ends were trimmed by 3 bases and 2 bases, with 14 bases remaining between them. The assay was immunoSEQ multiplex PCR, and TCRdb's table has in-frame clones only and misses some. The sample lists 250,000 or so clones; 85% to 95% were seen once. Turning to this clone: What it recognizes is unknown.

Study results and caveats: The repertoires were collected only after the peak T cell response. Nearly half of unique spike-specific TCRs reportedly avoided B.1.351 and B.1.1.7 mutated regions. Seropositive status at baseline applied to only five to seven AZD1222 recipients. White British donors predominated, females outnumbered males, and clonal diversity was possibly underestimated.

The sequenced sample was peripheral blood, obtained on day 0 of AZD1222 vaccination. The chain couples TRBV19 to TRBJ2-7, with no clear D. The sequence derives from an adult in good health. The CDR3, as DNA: TGTGCCAGTAGTATTAGTCACAACCTCGCCTACGAGCAGTACTTC. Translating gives CASSISHNLAYEQYF.